These 30 T cell receptor beta chains originate from one sample sequenced in a study of blood T cell repertoires in COVID-19. Repertoires were generated with immunoSEQ multiplex PCR, while TCRdb's copy carries only in-frame clones and drops some. The sample lists around 20,000 clones, 85% seen once, with less than 70% in the top ten. The sample was peripheral blood. All receptors derive from a man older than 75 with acute or convalescent COVID-19.

The V call is TRBV19, the J call TRBJ1-5, with 8 bases identical to TRBD1. The CDR3 has 12 residues. Germline assignment: CDR1 LNHDA and CDR2 SQIVND (reference sequence). J gave up 7 bases and V 10 bases, and 6 bases lay outside the gene matches. In DNA, the CDR3 is TGTGCCACAAACAGGGGGGGACAGCCCCAGCATTTT. Translated, it gives CATNRGGQPQHF.

The gene calls are TRBV27 and TRBJ2-4; D might be TRBD1 (6 bases). Per the germline V gene, CDR1 is MNHEY and CDR2 is SMNVEV (reference sequence). Trimming stripped 8 bases from V and 9 bases from J, with 14 bases between. The CDR3 extends over 12 amino acids. The CDR3 DNA sequence: TGTGCCAGCGGGCAGGGGTATGGCATTCAGTACTTC. It encodes CASGQGYGIQYF.

This clone has a handful of counts. The rearrangement joins TRBV5-1 to TRBJ1-1; 9 bases are a match to TRBD1. V lost 4 bases and J lost 11; bases outside the gene matches: 6. Germline CDR1 SGHRS, CDR2 YFSETQ. This CDR3 is built from 12 residues. This CDR3 is CASSLGTGWAFF. In DNA, the CDR3 is TGCGCCAGCAGCCTCGGGACAGGGTGGGCTTTCTTT.

Regarding this clone: At one boundary the junction diverges from the germline segment, which might be a read error. This sequence joins TRBV19 and TRBJ1-5, with D possibly being TRBD1 (5 bases). Germline V gives CDR1 LNHDA, CDR2 SQIVND (reference sequence). The CDR3 consists of 16 residues. CDR3 protein: CASSPEGTYSNQLQHF. DNA of the CDR3: TGTGCCAGTAGTCCGGAGGGGACCTATAGCAATCAGCTCCAGCATTTT.

The V and J genes are TRBV27 and TRBJ2-1; 9 nucleotides align to TRBD2. The V gene's germline CDR1 is MNHEY and CDR2 SMNVEV (reference sequence). The CDR3 covers 15 residues. V shed 3 bases, J shed 7 bases, and the junction held 7 bases outside the gene matches. The CDR3 is CASSLWGRGGNEQFF. In DNA, the CDR3 is TGTGCCAGCAGTTTGTGGGGGCGGGGGGGAAATGAGCAGTTCTTC.

V and J are TRBV7-3 and TRBJ2-5; 7 positions agree with TRBD1. The CDR3 spans 15 residues. The germline V gene has CDR1 SGHTA and CDR2 FQGTGA. Losses at the gene ends were 0 bases for V and 4 bases for J; bases not matched to a gene: 5. The CDR3: CASSLTGGAGETQYF. CDR3 DNA sequence: TGTGCCAGCAGCTTAACAGGGGGCGCGGGAGAGACCCAGTACTTC.

This rearrangement joins TRBV5-1 to TRBJ2-3; 9 bases are a match to TRBD2. Germline values: CDR1 SGHRS, CDR2 YFSETQ. The CDR3 sequence is 16 residues long. Trimming removed 3 bases from V and 2 bases from J; junction bases left unmatched: 7. The CDR3 protein is CASSYSSGGTTDTQYF. CDR3 coding DNA: TGCGCCAGCAGCTACTCGAGCGGGGGGACCACAGATACGCAGTATTTT. Based on the CDR3 plus reference TRBV5-1 and TRBJ2-3, the full variable domain is KAGVTQTPRYLIKTRGQQVTLSCSPISGHRSVSWYQQTPGQGLQFLFEYFSETQRNKGNFPGRFSGRQFSNSRSEMNVSTLELGDSALYLCASSYSSGGTTDTQYFGPGTRLTVL.

The chain links TRBV5-4 to TRBJ1-5; the D gene is possibly TRBD1 (6 bases). This CDR3 region has 13 residues. Germline CDR1 reads SGHNT; CDR2 reads YYREEE (reference sequence). Trimming took 3 bases from V and 4 from J, leaving 8 bases between them. The CDR3 spells CASSWDTNQPQHF. Written as DNA, the CDR3 is TGTGCCAGCAGCTGGGACACTAATCAGCCCCAGCATTTT.

J is TRBJ1-5 and V is TRBV10-3; tentative D call: TRBD1 (6 bases). Germline values: CDR1 ENHRY, CDR2 SYGVKD. Trimming shortened V by 0 bases and J by 1 base, and 7 bases separated the two germline ends. The CDR3 is made up of 15 amino acids. CDR3 sequence reads: CAISESGQSNQPQHF. CDR3 bases: TGTGCCATCAGTGAGTCAGGACAGAGCAATCAGCCCCAGCATTTT.

This chain connects TRBV27 to TRBJ2-1, with D perhaps matching TRBD2 (6 bases). CDR1 and CDR2 from the germline V gene are MNHEY and SMNVEV (reference sequence). CDR3 size: 16 residues. V lost 5 bases and J lost 2, with 16 bases in between. CDR3 sequence: CASSTRPGGPYNEQFF. The CDR3 bases are TGTGCCAGCAGTACACGCCCCGGAGGGCCCTACAATGAGCAGTTCTTC.

The rearrangement links TRBV6-5 to TRBJ2-3, with D uncertain. Trimming took off 6 bases at V and 6 bases at J, with 4 bases between the two ends. CDR3 length equals 10 residues. The germline gives CDR1 MNHEY, CDR2 SVGAGI. The CDR3 sequence: CASSVDTQYF. In DNA, the CDR3 is TGTGCCAGCAGCGTGGATACGCAGTATTTT.

The chain combines TRBV6-2 or TRBV6-3 with TRBJ2-5; possibly TRBD1 for D (6 bases). The V end was cut by 2 bases, the J end by 2 bases, with 15 bases between. The CDR3 has 16 amino acids. The germline V gene has CDR1 MNHEY and CDR2 SVGEGT. The CDR3 sequence: CASSYLGQQYQETQYF. CDR3 DNA: TGTGCCAGCAGTTACCTTGGACAGCAGTATCAAGAGACCCAGTACTTC.

This chain uses TRBV6-4 with TRBJ2-3, with 8 positions matching TRBD2. Germline V gives CDR1 MRHNA, CDR2 SNTAGT. This CDR3 spans 15 amino acids. Losses at the gene ends were 3 bases for V and 7 bases for J; bases not matched to a gene: 9. As DNA, the CDR3 is TGTGCCAGCAGTGAGGTTGCGGGGGGCAAGTATACGCAGTATTTT. It specifies CASSEVAGGKYTQYF.

The J gene is TRBJ2-5, the V gene TRBV19; 11 nucleotides match TRBD1. The CDR3 runs to 16 residues. The germline gives CDR1 LNHDA, CDR2 SQIVND (reference sequence). J was trimmed by 0 bases and V by 3 bases; bases with no gene match: 3. This chain's CDR3 is CASSMDRGLNQETQYF. For the CDR3, the DNA is TGTGCCAGTAGTATGGACAGGGGGCTAAACCAAGAGACCCAGTACTTC. Variable domain in full (rest from reference TRBV19 and TRBJ2-5): DGGITQSPKYLFRKEGQNVTLSCEQNLNHDAMYWYRQDPGQGLRLIYYSQIVNDFQKGDIAEGYSVSREKKESFPLTVTSAQKNPTAFYLCASSMDRGLNQETQYFGPGTRLLVL.

This clone was seen only a few times. This chain links TRBV6-4 with TRBJ2-3, with 7 bases that match TRBD1. The CDR3 is 14 amino acids. The germline V gene has CDR1 MRHNA and CDR2 SNTAGT. After removal of 4 bases from V and 4 bases from J, the junction contained 5 bases not matched to a gene. CDR3 loop: CASSATGEADTQYF. For the CDR3, the DNA is TGTGCCAGCAGTGCAACAGGGGAAGCAGATACGCAGTATTTT.

The chain carries TRBV18 and TRBJ2-1; 10 bases line up with TRBD1. Per the germline V gene, CDR1 is KGHSH and CDR2 is LQKENI. V shed 3 bases, J shed 6 bases, and the junction held 5 bases outside the gene matches. This CDR3 contains 15 residues. CDR3 residues: CASSPPGQGLNEQFF. CDR3 sequence (DNA): TGTGCCAGCTCACCGCCGGGACAGGGGCTCAATGAGCAGTTCTTC.

The chain is built from TRBV7-9 and TRBJ2-6; D gene ambiguous. The CDR3 consists of 15 residues. Germline V gene data show CDR1 as SEHNR and CDR2 as FQNEAQ (reference sequence). V gave up 5 bases and J gave up 2 bases, with 10 bases separating them. The CDR3 bases are TGTGCCAGCAGCCCGAGGTTTGCTGGGGCCAACGTCCTGACTTTC. Its protein is CASSPRFAGANVLTF.

This chain links TRBV5-1 with TRBJ2-5; 9 bases are shared with TRBD1. Germline V gene lookup returns CDR1 SGHRS and CDR2 YFSETQ. V lost 4 bases and J lost 2; bases outside the gene matches: 6. The CDR3 contains 15 residues. The CDR3 bases are TGCGCCAGCAGCGGTGGACAGGGGTGGCAAGAGACCCAGTACTTC. Translating gives CASSGGQGWQETQYF.

The chain links TRBV19 to TRBJ1-1; TRBD1 is a possible D gene (5 bases). From germline, CDR1 is LNHDA and CDR2 SQIVND (reference sequence). The CDR3 totals 13 residues. V was trimmed by 5 bases and J by 2 bases, leaving 9 bases between them. The CDR3 coding sequence is TGTGCCAGTAGTTCGACAGCTAACACTGAAGCTTTCTTT. This sequence encodes CASSSTANTEAFF.

The chain is built from TRBV11-2 and TRBJ1-5, with D hard to call. Trimming stripped 4 bases from V and 7 bases from J, with 11 bases between. Germline CDR1 reads SGHAT; CDR2 reads FQNNGV. The CDR3 runs to 13 residues. The CDR3 bases are TGTGCCAGCAGCTCCAGTTCCACGCAGCCCCAGCATTTT. Its protein product is CASSSSSTQPQHF.

This clone showed up just once. The rearrangement joins TRBV9 to TRBJ1-2, with TRBD1 as a possible D gene (5 bases). The V end lost 3 bases, the J end lost 3 bases, and 12 bases lay between the germline ends. The CDR3 has 14 amino acids. Germline V gives CDR1 SGDLS, CDR2 YYNGEE. The CDR3 sequence: CASSEGREDYGYTF. In nucleotides, the CDR3 is TGTGCCAGCAGCGAGGGGAGGGAAGACTATGGCTACACCTTC.

The chain joins TRBV9 to TRBJ1-3, with 9 bases that match TRBD1. The V and J ends lost 2 bases and 6 bases, in that order; junction bases with no gene match: 9. The length of the CDR3 is 16 residues. Germline assignment: CDR1 SGDLS and CDR2 YYNGEE. CDR3 coding DNA: TGTGCCAGCAGCGTTTTGGGACAGGGAATGGAAAACACCATATATTTT. This encodes CASSVLGQGMENTIYF.

This rearrangement joins TRBV29-1 to TRBJ1-1; 7 nucleotides agree with TRBD1. The CDR3 is 17 residues long. The germline CDR1 and CDR2 sequences are SQVTM and ANQGSEA. The ends lost 0 bases at V and 5 bases at J; junction bases unmatched: 15. CDR3 sequence (DNA): TGCAGCGTTGAAGAGATGGTCAGGCGGGCGACAGGGACTGAAGCTTTCTTT. Encoded protein: CSVEEMVRRATGTEAFF. Variable domain in full (rest from reference TRBV29-1 and TRBJ1-1): SAVISQKPSRDICQRGTSLTIQCQVDSQVTMMFWYRQQPGQSLTLIATANQGSEATYESGFVIDKFPISRPNLTFSTLTVSNMSPEDSSIYLCSVEEMVRRATGTEAFFGQGTRLTVV.

V usage is TRBV28 and J usage is TRBJ2-1; 8 bases match TRBD2. With 6 bases clipped from V and 7 bases from J, the junction kept 8 bases outside the gene matches. The germline gives CDR1 MDHEN, CDR2 SYDVKM. The CDR3 contains 14 residues. CDR3 region: CASSPGRGENEQFF. In DNA form, the CDR3 reads TGTGCCAGCAGCCCCGGGAGGGGAGAGAATGAGCAGTTCTTC.

The chain links TRBV5-1 to TRBJ1-2, with 8 bases that match TRBD1. The CDR3 has 14 amino acids. Germline assignment: CDR1 SGHRS and CDR2 YFSETQ. Trimming took 3 bases from V and 4 from J; bases not matched to a gene: 5. DNA for the CDR3: TGCGCCAGCAGCTCAACCGGGACAGGCTATGGCTACACCTTC. Amino acids: CASSSTGTGYGYTF.

The gene calls are TRBV21-1 and TRBJ2-1; the table's D call, TRBD2, has no DNA check behind it. TRBV21-1 is a pseudogene segment. This CDR3 comprises 17 residues. CDR3 amino acids: CASSKLTRSDGVGEQFF. The CDR3 DNA follows: TGTGCCAGCAGCAAGCTGACTAGGAGCGACGGGGTAGGTGAGCAGTTCTTC.

This sequence joins TRBV15 and TRBJ1-4, with 9 bases aligning to TRBD1. Germline V gene lookup returns CDR1 LNHNV and CDR2 YYDKDF (reference sequence). The CDR3 has 14 residues. The V segment lost 4 bases and the J segment 6 bases; nucleotides outside the gene matches: 3. The CDR3 DNA reads TGTGCCACCAGCAAACGGACAGGGGATGAAAAACTGTTTTTT. This encodes CATSKRTGDEKLFF.

V usage is TRBV30 and J usage is TRBJ2-3, with D possibly matching TRBD1 (5 bases). V was pared by 3 bases and J by 9 bases, with 10 bases between. Germline CDR1 reads GTSNPN; CDR2 reads SVGIG (reference sequence). This CDR3 is 11 amino acids long. For the CDR3, the DNA is TGTGCCTGGAGCCTCAGGGAAACGCAGTATTTT. This sequence encodes CAWSLRETQYF.

The gene calls are TRBV6-2 or TRBV6-3 and TRBJ2-1, with a possible D match to TRBD1 (5 bases). V was clipped by 0 bases and J by 6 bases, with 15 bases between them. This CDR3 region has 16 residues. The germline V gene encodes CDR1 MNHEY and CDR2 SVGEGT. CDR3 sequence (DNA): TGTGCCAGCAGTTACTCGGGTCAGGGTAGGACCAATGAGCAGTTCTTC. This gives the protein CASSYSGQGRTNEQFF.

This clone appeared a single time. The chain combines TRBV19 with TRBJ2-7; tentatively, D is TRBD2 (6 bases). CDR1 is LNHDA, CDR2 SQIVND, per germline (reference sequence). The CDR3 length is 15 residues. V shed 6 bases and J shed 3 bases, with 18 bases lying between them. The CDR3 sequence is CASSMQGGGLYEQYF. The CDR3 DNA reads TGTGCCAGTAGCATGCAGGGTGGGGGACTCTACGAGCAGTACTTC.